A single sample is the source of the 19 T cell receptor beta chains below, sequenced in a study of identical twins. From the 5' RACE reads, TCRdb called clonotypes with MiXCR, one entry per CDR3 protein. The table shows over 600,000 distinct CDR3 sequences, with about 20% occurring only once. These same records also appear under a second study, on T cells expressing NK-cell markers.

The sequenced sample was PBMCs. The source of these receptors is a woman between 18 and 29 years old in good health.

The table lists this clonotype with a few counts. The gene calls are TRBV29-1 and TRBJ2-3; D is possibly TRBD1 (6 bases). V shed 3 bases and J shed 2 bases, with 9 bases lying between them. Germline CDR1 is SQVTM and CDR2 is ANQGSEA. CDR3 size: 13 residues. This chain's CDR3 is CSVDQGLTDTQYF. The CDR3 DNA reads TGCAGCGTTGACCAGGGGCTCACAGATACGCAGTATTTT.

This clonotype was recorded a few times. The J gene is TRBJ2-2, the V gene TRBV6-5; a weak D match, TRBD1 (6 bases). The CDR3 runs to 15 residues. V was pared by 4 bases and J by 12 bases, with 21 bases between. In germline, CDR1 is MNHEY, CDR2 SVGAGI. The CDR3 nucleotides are TGTGCCAGCAGTTCCCACACACCCAACAGGGCGAAGCTGTTTTTT. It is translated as CASSSHTPNRAKLFF.

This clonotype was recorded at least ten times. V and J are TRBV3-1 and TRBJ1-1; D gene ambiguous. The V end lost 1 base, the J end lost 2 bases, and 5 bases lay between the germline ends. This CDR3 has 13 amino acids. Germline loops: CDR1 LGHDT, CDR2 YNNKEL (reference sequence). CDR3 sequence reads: CASSQAANTEAFF. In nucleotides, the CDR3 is TGTGCCAGCAGCCAAGCAGCCAACACTGAAGCTTTCTTT.

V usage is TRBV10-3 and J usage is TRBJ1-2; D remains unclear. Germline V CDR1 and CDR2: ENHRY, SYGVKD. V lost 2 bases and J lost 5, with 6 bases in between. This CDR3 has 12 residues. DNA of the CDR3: TGTGCCATCAGTGAGAGGGTATATGGCTACACCTTC. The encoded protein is CAISERVYGYTF.

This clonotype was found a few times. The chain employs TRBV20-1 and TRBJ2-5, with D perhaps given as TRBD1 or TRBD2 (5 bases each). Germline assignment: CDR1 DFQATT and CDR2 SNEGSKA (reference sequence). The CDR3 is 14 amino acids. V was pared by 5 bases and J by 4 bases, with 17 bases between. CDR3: CSASSTPGRETQYF. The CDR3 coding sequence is TGCAGTGCTTCATCTACTCCGGGACGAGAGACCCAGTACTTC.

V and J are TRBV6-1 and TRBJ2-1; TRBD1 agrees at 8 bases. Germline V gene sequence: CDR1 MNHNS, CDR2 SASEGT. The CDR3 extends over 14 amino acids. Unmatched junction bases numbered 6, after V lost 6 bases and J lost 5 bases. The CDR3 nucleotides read TGTGCCAGCAGACCGGGACAGGTAAACAATGAGCAGTTCTTC. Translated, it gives CASRPGQVNNEQFF.

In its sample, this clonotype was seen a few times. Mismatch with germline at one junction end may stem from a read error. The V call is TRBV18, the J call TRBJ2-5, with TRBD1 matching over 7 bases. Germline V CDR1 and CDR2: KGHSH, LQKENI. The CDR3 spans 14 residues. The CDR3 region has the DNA TGTGCCAGCCGATCGGGACAGAAGAAAGAAACCCAGTACTTC. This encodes CASRSGQKKETQYF.

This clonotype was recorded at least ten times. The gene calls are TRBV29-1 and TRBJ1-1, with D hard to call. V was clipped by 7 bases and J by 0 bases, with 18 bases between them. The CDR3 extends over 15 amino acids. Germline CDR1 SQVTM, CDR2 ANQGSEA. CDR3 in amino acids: CSDTPGWGMNTEAFF. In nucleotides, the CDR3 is TGCAGCGATACCCCTGGGTGGGGAATGAACACTGAAGCTTTCTTT.

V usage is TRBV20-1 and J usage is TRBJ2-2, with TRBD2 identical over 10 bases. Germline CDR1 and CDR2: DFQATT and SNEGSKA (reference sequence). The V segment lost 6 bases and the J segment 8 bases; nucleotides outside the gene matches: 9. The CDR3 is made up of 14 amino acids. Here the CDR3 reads CSAQPSGRMGELFF. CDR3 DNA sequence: TGCAGTGCGCAGCCTAGCGGGAGAATGGGGGAGCTGTTTTTT.

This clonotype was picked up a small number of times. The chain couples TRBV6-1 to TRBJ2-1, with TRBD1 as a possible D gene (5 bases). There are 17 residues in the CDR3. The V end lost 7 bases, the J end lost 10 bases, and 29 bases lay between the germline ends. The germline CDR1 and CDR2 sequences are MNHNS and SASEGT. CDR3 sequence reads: CASIPGQGYSLKGEQFF. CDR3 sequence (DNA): TGTGCCAGCATCCCCGGGCAGGGATACTCGCTTAAGGGGGAGCAGTTCTTC.

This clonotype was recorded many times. CDR3 region: CSVDGGQGGDTQYF. In DNA, the CDR3 is TGCAGCGTTGATGGGGGACAGGGAGGAGATACGCAGTATTTT. The chain employs TRBV29-1 and TRBJ2-3; 9 bases fit TRBD1. V was pared by 3 bases and J by 5 bases, with 6 bases of the junction left unmatched. The CDR3 is 14 residues long. In germline, CDR1 is SQVTM, CDR2 ANQGSEA.

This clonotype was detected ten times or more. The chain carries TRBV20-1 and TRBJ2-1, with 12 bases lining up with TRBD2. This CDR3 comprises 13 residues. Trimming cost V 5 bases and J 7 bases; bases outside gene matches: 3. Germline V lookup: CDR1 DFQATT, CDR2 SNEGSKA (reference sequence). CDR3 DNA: TGCAGTGCTCGACTAGCGGGAGTAAATGAGCAGTTCTTC. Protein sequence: CSARLAGVNEQFF.

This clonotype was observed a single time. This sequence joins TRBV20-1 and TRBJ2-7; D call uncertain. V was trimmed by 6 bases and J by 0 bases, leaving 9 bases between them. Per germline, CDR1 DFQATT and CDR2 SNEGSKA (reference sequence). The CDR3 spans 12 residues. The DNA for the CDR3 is TGCAGTGCAACGGACGGCTCCTACGAGCAGTACTTC. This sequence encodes CSATDGSYEQYF.

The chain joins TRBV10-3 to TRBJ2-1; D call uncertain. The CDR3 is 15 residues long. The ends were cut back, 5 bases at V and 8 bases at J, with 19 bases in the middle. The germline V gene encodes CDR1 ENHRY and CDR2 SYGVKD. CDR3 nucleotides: TGTGCCATCAGTCCCGGCCGGCTCAGTGGGGATGAGCAGTTCTTC. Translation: CAISPGRLSGDEQFF.

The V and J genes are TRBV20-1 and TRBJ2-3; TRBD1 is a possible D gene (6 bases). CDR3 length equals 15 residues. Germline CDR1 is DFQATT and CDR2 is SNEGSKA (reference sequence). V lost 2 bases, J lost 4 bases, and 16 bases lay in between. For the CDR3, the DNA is TGCAGTGCTAGACCGACACAGGGTGCCGCAGATACGCAGTATTTT. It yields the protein CSARPTQGAADTQYF.

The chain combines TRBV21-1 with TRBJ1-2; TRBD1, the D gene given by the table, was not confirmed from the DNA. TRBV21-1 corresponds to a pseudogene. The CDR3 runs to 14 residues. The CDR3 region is CASSNSRTTGGYTF. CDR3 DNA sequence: TGTGCCAGCAGCAACTCTCGGACAACAGGGGGCTACACCTTC.

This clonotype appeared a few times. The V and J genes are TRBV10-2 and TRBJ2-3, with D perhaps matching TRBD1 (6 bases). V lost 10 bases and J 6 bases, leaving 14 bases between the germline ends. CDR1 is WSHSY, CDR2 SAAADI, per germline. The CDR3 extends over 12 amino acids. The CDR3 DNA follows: TGCGCCACGTTAGAGGGGGTGGATACGCAGTATTTT. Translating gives CATLEGVDTQYF.

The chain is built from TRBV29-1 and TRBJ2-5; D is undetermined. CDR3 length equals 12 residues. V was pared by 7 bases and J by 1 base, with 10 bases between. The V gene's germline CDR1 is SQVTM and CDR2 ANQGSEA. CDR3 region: CSGATPQETQYF. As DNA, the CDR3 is TGCAGCGGGGCGACCCCCCAAGAGACCCAGTACTTC.

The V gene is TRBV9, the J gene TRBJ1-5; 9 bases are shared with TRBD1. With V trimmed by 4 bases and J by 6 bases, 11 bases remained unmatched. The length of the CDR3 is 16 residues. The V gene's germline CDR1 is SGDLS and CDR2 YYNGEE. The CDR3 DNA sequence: TGTGCCAGCAGCCCCGGGGACAGGGCAGAGGGTCAGCCCCAGCATTTT. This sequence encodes CASSPGDRAEGQPQHF. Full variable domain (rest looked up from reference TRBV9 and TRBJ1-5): DSGVTQTPKHLITATGQRVTLRCSPRSGDLSVYWYQQSLDQGLQFLIQYYNGEERAKGNILERFSAQQFPDLHSELNLSSLELGDSALYFCASSPGDRAEGQPQHFGDGTRLSIL.